The rows below give T cell receptor beta chains drawn from one sample of a study of human T cells and chemical hapten exposure. A single record per CDR3 protein comes from TCRdb applying MiXCR to the RACE reads. The profile shows 300,000 to 400,000 distinct CDR3 sequences, approximately 6.3% of them singletons. Sequenced here: whole blood, sampled in connection with sensitization to the hapten diphenylcyclopropenone (DPC). The receptors were gathered from a woman aged 18 to 35 with alopecia areata. Some clones in this sample may be carry-over from other donors' samples. Each CDR3 is given with its conserved first and last residue. Fields, in order: V gene, clone size, CDR3 protein. The listing skips clone size in some rows; elsewhere it reads once, few, many or a size class.

>TRBV20-1|NA
CSAAPSGGETDTQYF
>TRBV29-1|NA
CSVGLAGGNSYEQYF
>TRBV28|many
CASMGKPYGYTF
>TRBV2|NA
CASRTNGPLPLF
>TRBV4-3|few
CASSQDLRRGGELFF
>TRBV5-4|many
CASIHPRGGYSYNEQFF
>TRBV27|few
CASSLRGLAGTDTQYF
>TRBV19|few
CASRGIEAFF
>TRBV20-1|NA
CSAHRSANYGYTF
>TRBV5-1|few
CASSLDSWDEKLFF
>TRBV28|many
CATGQGVTDTQYF
>TRBV6-5|NA
CASNAGEGPDQPQHF
>TRBV10-3|many
CAISELESLNQPQHF
>TRBV4-2|many
CASSQPERPDTQYF
>TRBV7-8|many
CASSSRGVYEQFF
>TRBV7-6|few
CASAGTENTEAFF
>TRBV7-9|NA
CASLRAGSSSGNTIYF
>TRBV5-5|NA
CASSLVLRTGEKGQYF
>TRBV5-8|NA
CASTMSTSGGSYEQYF
>TRBV7-9|NA
CASSPPLVATIYNEQFF
>TRBV28|few
CASGRVVRSYEQYF
>TRBV29-1|few
CSVRAENTEAFF
>TRBV2|NA
CASSVEGMMSNQPQHF
>TRBV10-3|many
CAISERGNSYEQYF
>TRBV4-1|few
CASSLSGTSGGLAKNIQYF
>TRBV12-3/TRBV12-4|many
CASQGLIGTDTQYF
>TRBV7-3|NA
CASSLQGLNQETQYF
>TRBV20-1|few
CSARESNVYTGELFF
>TRBV12-3/TRBV12-4|many
CASSLPTVEWSSYNEQFF
>TRBV5-4|few
CAIGTSGGANEQFF
>TRBV14|few
CASGVAGYNEQFF
>TRBV7-9|few
CASSPTATGADSSGANVLTF
>TRBV2|few
CASGPGQGDETQYF
>TRBV6-2/TRBV6-3|NA
CASSYRDRAYEQYF
>TRBV12-3/TRBV12-4|NA
CASSWGWNSPLHF
>TRBV5-6|many
CASSEGGGSGETQYF
>TRBV27|few
CASMGSGITGTIYF
>TRBV7-2|few
CASSPQSVNTEAFF
>TRBV29-1|many
CSVETSGGDEQFF
>TRBV2|many
CASSRTGGSQPQHF
>TRBV5-6|many
CASSWMTERGHFTDTQYF
>TRBV10-3|NA
CAVGRTDTQYF
>TRBV5-1|NA
CASSLGTDPTDTQYF
>TRBV28|few
CASTGEGQSSNTIYF
>TRBV5-5|few
CASQKASYEQYF
>TRBV12-3/TRBV12-4|many
CASSFSWQDYGYTF
>TRBV7-2|few
CASSLVRLAETQYF
>TRBV20-1|few
CSARSRNQPQHF
>TRBV20-1|many
CSASTASYEQYF
>TRBV18|NA
CASSPRINPPGSQYF
>TRBV20-1|many
CSALVGQYGYTF
>TRBV29-1|few
CSARIDYGYTF
>TRBV6-1|NA
CASRIGYGGGTQYF